These T cell receptor beta chains were read from a single sample in a study of T cell responses to AZD1222 COVID-19 vaccine. TCRdb's copy holds only in-frame clones and misses some; the assay was immunoSEQ multiplex PCR. The data hold about 84,000 clones, with about 85% observed a single time. The sequenced sample was peripheral blood, obtained on day 0 of AZD1222 vaccination. The receptors here all came from an adult in good health. Both conserved end residues are part of each CDR3. Each record gives: V gene, clone size, J gene, D gene, CDR3 protein, CDR3 DNA. D genes are given only for firm matches. A clone size is listed for some rows: how often the clone was seen (once, few, many), or a class if it is expanded.

V gene: TRBV7-8
clone size: NA
J gene: TRBJ2-1
D gene: NA
CDR3 protein: CASSSRALLYNEQFF
CDR3 DNA: TGTGCCAGCAGCTCCCGGGCCCTTCTATACAATGAGCAGTTCTTC

V gene: TRBV28
clone size: NA
J gene: TRBJ1-2
D gene: TRBD1
CDR3 protein: CASSSGTGGRNGYTF
CDR3 DNA: TGTGCCAGCAGTTCCGGGACAGGCGGCCGTAATGGCTACACCTTC

V gene: TRBV3-1/TRBV3-2
clone size: NA
J gene: TRBJ2-5
D gene: NA
CDR3 protein: CASSQDPVPTWETQYF
CDR3 DNA: TGTGCCAGCAGCCAAGACCCCGTTCCTACCTGGGAGACCCAGTACTTC

V gene: TRBV7-9
clone size: NA
J gene: TRBJ1-1
D gene: NA
CDR3 protein: CASSLEATVAEAFF
CDR3 DNA: TGTGCCAGCAGCTTAGAGGCAACAGTTGCTGAAGCTTTCTTT

V gene: TRBV9
clone size: once
J gene: TRBJ2-3
D gene: TRBD2
CDR3 protein: CASSLGTSGRWGSSTDTQYF
CDR3 DNA: TGTGCCAGCAGCTTAGGGACTAGCGGGAGGTGGGGGTCTAGCACAGATACGCAGTATTTT

V gene: TRBV19
clone size: few
J gene: TRBJ1-3
D gene: NA
CDR3 protein: CASWSLGNTIYF
CDR3 DNA: TGTGCCAGTTGGAGTTTAGGAAACACCATATATTTT

V gene: TRBV18
clone size: NA
J gene: TRBJ1-2
D gene: NA
CDR3 protein: CASSPGQAQYYGYTF
CDR3 DNA: TGTGCCAGCTCACCAGGGCAGGCCCAATACTATGGCTACACCTTC

V gene: TRBV7-9
clone size: NA
J gene: TRBJ1-1
D gene: TRBD1
CDR3 protein: CASSPGQGRTEAFF
CDR3 DNA: TGTGCCAGCAGCCCCGGACAGGGACGAACTGAAGCTTTCTTT

V gene: TRBV30
clone size: NA
J gene: TRBJ1-2
D gene: NA
CDR3 protein: CAWTKGGTSYGYTF
CDR3 DNA: TGTGCCTGGACTAAAGGGGGGACCTCTTATGGCTACACCTTC

V gene: TRBV12-3/TRBV12-4
clone size: once
J gene: TRBJ2-3
D gene: NA
CDR3 protein: CASRQTDTDTQYF
CDR3 DNA: TGTGCCAGCAGACAGACAGACACAGATACGCAGTATTTT

V gene: TRBV10-1
clone size: NA
J gene: TRBJ1-2
D gene: TRBD1
CDR3 protein: CASSPGTGGFGYTF
CDR3 DNA: TGCGCCAGCAGCCCCGGGACAGGCGGCTTTGGCTACACCTTC

V gene: TRBV4-1
clone size: NA
J gene: TRBJ1-5
D gene: NA
CDR3 protein: CASSPISGEQPQHF
CDR3 DNA: TGCGCCAGCAGCCCTATTTCAGGCGAACAGCCCCAGCATTTT

V gene: TRBV2
clone size: once
J gene: TRBJ2-7
D gene: NA
CDR3 protein: CASSEPYEQYF
CDR3 DNA: TGTGCCAGCAGTGAACCCTACGAGCAGTACTTC

V gene: TRBV5-1
clone size: NA
J gene: TRBJ1-3
D gene: NA
CDR3 protein: CASSDLSGPTNTIYF
CDR3 DNA: TGCGCCAGCAGCGACCTGTCCGGACCCACAAACACCATATATTTT

V gene: TRBV10-3
clone size: NA
J gene: TRBJ1-1
D gene: NA
CDR3 protein: CAISEQGSTEAFF
CDR3 DNA: TGTGCCATCAGTGAACAGGGATCCACTGAAGCTTTCTTT

V gene: TRBV7-2
clone size: once
J gene: TRBJ1-2
D gene: NA
CDR3 protein: CASSLILGGYGYTF
CDR3 DNA: TGTGCCAGCAGCCTCATATTAGGGGGCTATGGCTACACCTTC

V gene: TRBV14
clone size: NA
J gene: TRBJ1-2
D gene: NA
CDR3 protein: CASSQVTPVGRYGYTF
CDR3 DNA: TGTGCCAGCAGCCAAGTCACACCGGTGGGGCGCTATGGCTACACCTTC

V gene: TRBV4-2
clone size: NA
J gene: TRBJ1-2
D gene: TRBD1
CDR3 protein: CASSQEQVRDRNYGYTF
CDR3 DNA: TGTGCCAGCAGCCAAGAACAGGTCCGGGACAGGAACTATGGCTACACCTTC

V gene: TRBV6-1
clone size: few
J gene: TRBJ1-1
D gene: TRBD1
CDR3 protein: CASSEPGQGIPEAFF
CDR3 DNA: TGTGCCAGCAGTGAGCCTGGACAGGGGATCCCTGAAGCTTTCTTT

V gene: TRBV18
clone size: NA
J gene: TRBJ1-1
D gene: TRBD1
CDR3 protein: CASSLGQGGTEAFF
CDR3 DNA: TGTGCCAGCTCACTCGGACAGGGGGGCACTGAAGCTTTCTTT

V gene: TRBV19
clone size: NA
J gene: TRBJ1-5
D gene: NA
CDR3 protein: CASSMINQPQHF
CDR3 DNA: TGTGCCAGTAGTATGATCAATCAGCCCCAGCATTTT

V gene: TRBV5-1
clone size: NA
J gene: TRBJ2-5
D gene: TRBD2
CDR3 protein: CASSLGLAVGETQYF
CDR3 DNA: TGCGCCAGCAGCTTGGGTCTAGCGGTAGGAGAGACCCAGTACTTC

V gene: TRBV12-3/TRBV12-4
clone size: NA
J gene: TRBJ1-5
D gene: NA
CDR3 protein: CASSPRGNQPQHF
CDR3 DNA: TGTGCCAGCAGTCCAAGGGGCAATCAGCCCCAGCATTTT

V gene: TRBV19
clone size: NA
J gene: TRBJ2-1
D gene: TRBD2
CDR3 protein: CASSMSSGRVYEQFF
CDR3 DNA: TGTGCCAGTAGTATGTCTAGCGGGAGAGTCTATGAGCAGTTCTTC

V gene: TRBV7-9
clone size: NA
J gene: TRBJ1-6
D gene: TRBD1
CDR3 protein: CASSPQGGPESPLHF
CDR3 DNA: TGTGCCAGCAGCCCTCAGGGGGGGCCAGAGTCACCCCTCCACTTT

V gene: TRBV30
clone size: NA
J gene: TRBJ1-4
D gene: NA
CDR3 protein: CAWSYRLAGAVNEKLFF
CDR3 DNA: TGTGCCTGGAGTTACCGGCTTGCGGGAGCGGTTAATGAAAAACTGTTTTTT

V gene: TRBV6-5
clone size: NA
J gene: TRBJ1-5
D gene: NA
CDR3 protein: CASRWSGANQPQHF
CDR3 DNA: TGTGCCAGCAGATGGTCAGGGGCCAATCAGCCCCAGCATTTT

V gene: TRBV5-1
clone size: NA
J gene: TRBJ2-2
D gene: TRBD2
CDR3 protein: CASSLGAGGATGELFF
CDR3 DNA: TGCGCCAGCAGCTTGGGGGCGGGAGGCGCCACCGGGGAGCTGTTTTTT

V gene: TRBV7-3
clone size: NA
J gene: TRBJ1-1
D gene: NA
CDR3 protein: CASSSQGYTEAFF
CDR3 DNA: TGTGCCAGCAGCTCCCAGGGGTATACTGAAGCTTTCTTT

V gene: TRBV20-1
clone size: NA
J gene: TRBJ2-3
D gene: NA
CDR3 protein: CSARQVDTQYF
CDR3 DNA: TGCAGTGCTAGACAGGTGGATACGCAGTATTTT

V gene: TRBV5-1
clone size: NA
J gene: TRBJ2-5
D gene: TRBD2
CDR3 protein: CASSAGTSGRQETQYF
CDR3 DNA: TGCGCCAGCAGCGCCGGGACTAGCGGGAGGCAAGAGACCCAGTACTTC

V gene: TRBV10-3
clone size: NA
J gene: TRBJ1-1
D gene: NA
CDR3 protein: CAISDEMNTEAFF
CDR3 DNA: TGTGCCATCAGTGATGAAATGAACACTGAAGCTTTCTTT

V gene: TRBV3-1/TRBV3-2
clone size: NA
J gene: TRBJ2-7
D gene: TRBD2
CDR3 protein: CASSQEGSGSSYEQYF
CDR3 DNA: TGTGCCAGCAGCCAAGAGGGGAGCGGGAGCTCCTACGAGCAGTACTTC

V gene: TRBV25-1
clone size: NA
J gene: TRBJ1-2
D gene: NA
CDR3 protein: CASSSHTSGTRDGYTF
CDR3 DNA: TGTGCCAGCAGTTCCCACACAAGCGGGACAAGGGATGGCTACACCTTC